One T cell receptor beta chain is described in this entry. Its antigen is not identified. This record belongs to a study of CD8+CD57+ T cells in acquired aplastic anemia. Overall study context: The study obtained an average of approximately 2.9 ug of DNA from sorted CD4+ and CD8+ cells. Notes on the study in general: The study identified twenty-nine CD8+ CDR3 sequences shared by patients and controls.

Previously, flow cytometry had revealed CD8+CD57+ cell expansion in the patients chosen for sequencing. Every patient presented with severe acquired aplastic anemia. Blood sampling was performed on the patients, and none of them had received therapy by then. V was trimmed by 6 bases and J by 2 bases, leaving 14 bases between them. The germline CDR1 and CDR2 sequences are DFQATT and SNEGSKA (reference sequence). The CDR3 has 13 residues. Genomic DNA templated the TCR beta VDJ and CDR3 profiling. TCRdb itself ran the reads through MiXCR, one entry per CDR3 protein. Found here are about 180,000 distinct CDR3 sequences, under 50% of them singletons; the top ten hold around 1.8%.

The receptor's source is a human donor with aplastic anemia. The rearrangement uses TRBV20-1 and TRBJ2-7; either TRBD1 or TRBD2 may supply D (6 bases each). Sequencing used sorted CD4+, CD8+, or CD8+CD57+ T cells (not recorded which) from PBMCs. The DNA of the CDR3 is TGCAGTGCCAGACAGGCGGGAACCTACGAGCAGTACTTC. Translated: CSARQAGTYEQYF.